This TCR beta chain derives from a study of control samples from healthy donors and cancer patients. The CDR3 spans 16 residues. The germline V and J ends were trimmed by 1 base and 5 bases, with 15 bases remaining between them. Germline assignment: CDR1 LGHNA and CDR2 YNFKEQ. Data came from immunoSEQ multiplex PCR; TCRdb stores just in-frame clones and leaves some out. The repertoire holds 150,000 to 200,000 clones, with around 92% as singletons. The specimen sequenced was blood. V is TRBV4-2 and J is TRBJ2-1; TRBD2 might be the D (5 bases). The TCR comes from a woman aged 25 to 39 in good health. The CDR3 DNA sequence: TGTGCCAGCAGCCAAGCCCTCGGACTCCCAGACAATGAGCAGTTCTTC. It yields the protein CASSQALGLPDNEQFF.